The 11 T cell receptor beta chains listed next were all sequenced from one sample in a study of blood T cell repertoires in COVID-19 (dated by TCRdb to about 2020). Preparation of the library involved the immunoSEQ multiplex PCR assay. TCRdb retrieved this table from immuneACCESS and kept in-frame rearrangements only. Not all clones are present; in checked studies, unresolved V genes account for under half, and no reason is known for the remainder. The sample includes around 200,000 clones, with more than 75% observed a single time. The top ten clonotypes cover around 6% of the sample. Sequenced material: PBMCs or T cells enriched from blood (not recorded which). The receptors come from a man aged 40-49 years with acute COVID-19.

This clone was counted a single time. The V and J genes are TRBV5-1 and TRBJ2-1; a weak D match, TRBD2 (6 bases). The germline V gene encodes CDR1 SGHRS and CDR2 YFSETQ. V lost 4 bases and J lost 3, with 20 bases in between. This CDR3 is 17 amino acids long. This CDR3 is CASSPLVSGGDYNEQFF. The CDR3 nucleotides read TGCGCCAGCAGCCCCCTGGTCAGCGGAGGGGACTACAATGAGCAGTTCTTC.

The CDR3 is CSVEDRGRAYNEQFF. The DNA of the CDR3 is TGCAGCGTTGAAGATCGTGGGAGGGCCTACAATGAGCAGTTCTTC. This chain joins TRBV29-1 and TRBJ2-1; 7 bases are shared with TRBD2. Germline CDR1 is SQVTM and CDR2 is ANQGSEA. Losses at the gene ends were 0 bases for V and 2 bases for J; bases not matched to a gene: 4. The CDR3 runs to 15 residues.

CDR3 nucleotides: TGTGCCAGCAGTTTAACTAGCGGGAGTATGTACACCGGGGAGCTGTTTTTT. Its protein product is CASSLTSGSMYTGELFF. V is TRBV28 and J is TRBJ2-2; 11 bases are shared with TRBD2. With 2 bases clipped from V and 3 bases from J, the junction kept 5 bases outside the gene matches. The CDR3 runs to 17 residues. CDR1 MDHEN and CDR2 SYDVKM come from the germline V gene.

The chain uses TRBV19 and TRBJ2-7; D unresolved. Trimming took 3 bases from V and 5 from J, leaving 5 bases between them. The CDR3 is 11 residues long. Germline V gene lookup returns CDR1 LNHDA and CDR2 SQIVND (reference sequence). CDR3 bases: TGTGCCAGTAGTATGGGCGACGAGCAGTACTTC. Translating gives CASSMGDEQYF.

The chain carries TRBV7-2 and TRBJ1-6; no clear D. The CDR3 loop spans 14 amino acids. V was cut by 4 bases and J by 6 bases, with 10 bases left in between. Per the germline V gene, CDR1 is SGHTA and CDR2 is FQGNSA. The CDR3: CASSSKPTNSPLHF. Here the CDR3 DNA reads TGTGCCAGCAGCTCCAAGCCCACTAATTCACCCCTCCACTTT.

The V gene is TRBV18, the J gene TRBJ2-6, with TRBD1 matching over 7 bases. This CDR3 comprises 16 residues. The germline V gene encodes CDR1 KGHSH and CDR2 LQKENI. With 5 bases clipped from V and 0 bases from J, the junction kept 4 bases outside the gene matches. CDR3 amino acids: CASSRDSSSGANVLTF. CDR3 in DNA: TGTGCCAGCTCAAGGGACAGTTCCTCTGGGGCCAACGTCCTGACTTTC.

The genes are TRBV7-2 and TRBJ1-5, with 8 nucleotides matching TRBD1. Unmatched junction bases numbered 3, after V lost 5 bases and J lost 3 bases. CDR1 and CDR2 (germline): SGHTA, FQGNSA. The CDR3 sequence is 14 residues long. CDR3 sequence: CASSQTGDNQPQHF. In DNA, the CDR3 is TGTGCCAGCAGCCAGACAGGGGACAATCAGCCCCAGCATTTT.

The chain combines TRBV5-6 with TRBJ2-7; D possibly corresponds to TRBD2 (5 bases). The CDR3 covers 16 residues. V dropped 4 bases and J dropped 0 bases, with 17 bases sitting between them. The germline V gene encodes CDR1 SGHDT and CDR2 YYEEEE. The CDR3 coding sequence is TGTGCCAGCAGCGACCGGGATCACCGACGCTCCTACGAGCAGTACTTC. Its translation is CASSDRDHRRSYEQYF.

This clone was observed a handful of times. This sequence joins TRBV27 and TRBJ2-3; TRBD2 might be the D (5 bases). The CDR3 has 14 residues. The germline V gene has CDR1 MNHEY and CDR2 SMNVEV (reference sequence). Trimming pared 7 bases from V and 6 bases from J, leaving 17 bases between. The CDR3 DNA reads as TGTGCCAGCACAACTAGGAACCAAAGGGATACGCAGTATTTT. Translation gives CASTTRNQRDTQYF.

The chain employs TRBV29-1 and TRBJ1-4; perhaps TRBD1 as D (5 bases). This CDR3 is 13 amino acids long. The germline V gene encodes CDR1 SQVTM and CDR2 ANQGSEA. V lost 6 bases, J lost 6 bases, and 14 bases lay in between. The CDR3 bases are TGCAGCGTCAAAGACAGAGGAGATGAAAAACTGTTTTTT. Encoded protein: CSVKDRGDEKLFF. The whole variable domain, filled in from reference TRBV29-1 and TRBJ1-4, reads SAVISQKPSRDICQRGTSLTIQCQVDSQVTMMFWYRQQPGQSLTLIATANQGSEATYESGFVIDKFPISRPNLTFSTLTVSNMSPEDSSIYLCSVKDRGDEKLFFGSGTQLSVL.

V gene TRBV10-3 combines with J gene TRBJ2-1, with 9 bases aligning to TRBD2. CDR1 ENHRY and CDR2 SYGVKD come from the germline V gene. CDR3 length: 16 amino acids. The junction had 9 bases not matched to a gene; V was cut back by 0 bases and J by 9 bases. The CDR3 DNA reads TGTGCCATCAGTGAGTCTGTATTAGCGGGAGAGGGTGAGCAGTTCTTC. Its translation is CAISESVLAGEGEQFF.